This T cell receptor (beta chain) comes out of a study of immune evolution from preneoplasia to lung adenocarcinoma. The sample holds one count of this clone. The antigen remains undetermined. Overall study results and limits: Highest clonality occurred in KRAS-mutant, not EGFR-mutant or double wild-type, nodules. Normal lung had highest clonality; later lesions appeared denser, more diverse.

CDR1 and CDR2 (germline): GTSNPN, SVGIG (reference sequence). The CDR3 is made up of 14 amino acids. V lost 2 bases to trimming and J lost 1 base, with 9 bases between them. Profiled with immunoSEQ multiplex PCR; TCRdb holds only in-frame clones, not every one. This table holds around 21,000 clones, less than 80% found once. Sequencing was performed on FFPE invasive lung adenocarcinoma tissue. The receptor was isolated from a person in their 60s with lung adenocarcinoma. V is TRBV30 and J is TRBJ2-1, with D possibly matching TRBD2 (7 bases). This CDR3 is CAWSRGASYNEQFF. CDR3 DNA sequence: TGTGCCTGGAGTCGGGGGGCTTCCTACAATGAGCAGTTCTTC.